This T cell receptor beta chain was found in a study of T cell changes during pregnancy in multiple sclerosis. Using immunoSEQ multiplex PCR, the repertoire was profiled, and TCRdb retains in-frame clones only, with some absent. The sample records 60,000 to 75,000 clones, roughly 94% being singletons. V gave up 3 bases and J gave up 4 bases, with 16 bases separating them. The CDR3 loop spans 15 amino acids. From germline, CDR1 is SGHRS and CDR2 YFSETQ. This specimen was peripheral blood, taken in the second trimester of pregnancy. The chain joins TRBV5-1 to TRBJ2-5, with D possibly being TRBD2 (6 bases). The origin of this receptor is a female donor in good health, enrolled as a control in a pregnancy study. As DNA, the CDR3 is TGCGCCAGCAGCTCGGGACTTACTAAGGGAGAGACCCAGTACTTC. Translation gives CASSSGLTKGETQYF.